The 10 T cell receptor beta chains in this list originate from one sample, sequenced in a study of T cell clones after liver transplantation. Generated by immunoSEQ multiplex PCR, the TCRdb table keeps only in-frame clones and is missing some. Of about 75,000 clones in the sample, 84% were seen once. The specimen comprised CD4+ T cells from blood, sampled around 50 months after liver transplant. The receptors originated from a human patient who received a liver transplant. Some T cells here may be from the graft donor.

The V and J genes are TRBV28 and TRBJ1-1; D might be TRBD1 (6 bases). Germline V gene sequence: CDR1 MDHEN, CDR2 SYDVKM. The ends were cut back, 6 bases at V and 3 bases at J, with 11 bases in the middle. The CDR3 loop spans 13 amino acids. CDR3 amino acids: CASSPDRYTEAFF. For the CDR3, the DNA is TGTGCCAGCAGCCCCGACAGGTACACTGAAGCTTTCTTT.

The rearrangement joins TRBV6-6 to TRBJ2-6; TRBD1 is a possible D gene (6 bases). Looked up from germline, CDR1 is MNHNY and CDR2 is SVGAGI (reference sequence). The CDR3 has 16 residues. The germline V and J ends were trimmed by 8 bases and 0 bases, with 14 bases remaining between them. The CDR3 DNA reads TGTGCCAGCCGGGACACTACATACTCTGGGGCCAACGTCCTGACTTTC. This codes for CASRDTTYSGANVLTF.

The chain links TRBV6-1 to TRBJ2-7, with 13 bases identical to TRBD2. Germline lookup yields CDR1 MNHNS and CDR2 SASEGT. The trim removed 0 bases at V and 5 bases at J, leaving 4 bases unmatched. The CDR3 is made up of 16 amino acids. The CDR3 nucleotides read TGTGCCAGCAGTGAAGCTAGGACTAGCGGGAGTGACGAGCAGTACTTC. Its protein product is CASSEARTSGSDEQYF.

V gene TRBV7-3 combines with J gene TRBJ2-3; 11 nucleotides match TRBD2. The CDR3 covers 15 residues. Germline lookup yields CDR1 SGHTA and CDR2 FQGTGA. V lost 4 bases to trimming and J lost 3 bases; unmatched junction nucleotides: 3. CDR3 sequence reads: CASSSLAGETDTQYF. The CDR3 nucleotides read TGTGCCAGCAGCTCACTAGCGGGAGAAACAGATACGCAGTATTTT.

The CDR3 loop reads CATSGDSGANVLTF. The CDR3 DNA sequence: TGTGCCACCAGCGGGGACTCTGGGGCCAACGTCCTGACTTTC. This sequence joins TRBV15 and TRBJ2-6; no reliable D call. The CDR3 is 14 residues long. Trimming cost V 5 bases and J 0 bases, with 5 bases left between them. Looked up from germline, CDR1 is LNHNV and CDR2 is YYDKDF (reference sequence).

J is TRBJ2-1 and V is TRBV11-1; D uncertain. In germline, CDR1 is SGHAT, CDR2 FQDESV (reference sequence). V lost 5 bases and J 0 bases, leaving 11 bases between the germline ends. The CDR3 sequence is 15 residues long. CDR3 in DNA: TGTGCCAGCAGCCCGGATCCACCCTCCTACAATGAGCAGTTCTTC. It encodes CASSPDPPSYNEQFF.

The chain joins TRBV7-2 to TRBJ1-4, with no clear D. The germline V gene has CDR1 SGHTA and CDR2 FQGNSA. Trimming left V 3 bases short and J 6 bases short, with 11 bases between. The CDR3 covers 14 residues. CDR3 coding DNA: TGTGCCAGCAGCTTGTCCAGGTGGGATGAAAAACTGTTTTTT. Its translation: CASSLSRWDEKLFF.

This rearrangement joins TRBV18 to TRBJ2-5; D gene ambiguous. This CDR3 comprises 13 residues. Per germline, CDR1 KGHSH and CDR2 LQKENI. The V gene lost 2 bases and the J gene lost 5 bases, with 9 bases spanning the gap. Here the CDR3 DNA reads TGTGCCAGCTCACCAAATGTTCGGGAGACCCAGTACTTC. Translating it yields CASSPNVRETQYF.

The chain joins TRBV30 to TRBJ2-3; TRBD2 aligns across 9 bases. This CDR3 contains 16 residues. CDR1 is GTSNPN, CDR2 SVGIG, per germline (reference sequence). The junction had 12 bases not matched to a gene; V was cut back by 3 bases and J by 5 bases. The chain's CDR3 is CAWSPRGGRAGDTQYF. The CDR3 DNA sequence: TGTGCCTGGAGCCCACGGGGCGGGAGGGCCGGAGATACGCAGTATTTT.

The V and J genes are TRBV6-6 and TRBJ2-1, with 8 positions matching TRBD2. This CDR3 contains 15 residues. Trimming removed 6 bases from V and 1 base from J; junction bases left unmatched: 5. Looked up from germline, CDR1 is MNHNY and CDR2 is SVGAGI (reference sequence). In nucleotides, the CDR3 is TGTGCCAGCAGGGGAGGGACTAGTTCCTACAATGAGCAGTTCTTC. Its translation: CASRGGTSSYNEQFF.